These 20 T cell receptor beta chains were sequenced from one sample in a study of OX40 agonist ivuxolimab in advanced cancers. The table came from immunoSEQ multiplex PCR; TCRdb's copy has only in-frame clones and leaves some out. The sample holds tens of thousands of clones, 88% seen once. The sequencing used CD4+ or CD8+ T cells sorted from blood, collected in a trial of the OX40 agonist ivuxolimab. All receptors come from an adult with an advanced solid tumor such as melanoma, head and neck, liver or kidney cancer.

The V call is TRBV11-1, the J call TRBJ2-2; TRBD2 matches 7 bases. Germline V gene data show CDR1 as SGHAT and CDR2 as FQDESV (reference sequence). V shed 2 bases, J shed 1 base, and the junction held 4 bases outside the gene matches. This CDR3 region has 16 residues. In nucleotides, the CDR3 is TGTGCCAGCAGCTTATTTGCTAGCGGGAACACCGGGGAGCTGTTTTTT. Translated: CASSLFASGNTGELFF.

J is TRBJ1-3 and V is TRBV27; D not certain. V was clipped by 6 bases and J by 7 bases, with 16 bases between them. Germline V gene lookup returns CDR1 MNHEY and CDR2 SMNVEV (reference sequence). This CDR3 spans 14 amino acids. The CDR3 loop reads CASSLRGLGNTIYF. In nucleotides, the CDR3 is TGTGCCAGCAGCCTCCGAGGGCTGGGGAACACCATATATTTT.

This chain joins TRBV19 and TRBJ2-7; 7 nucleotides match TRBD1. CDR3 size: 15 residues. Germline CDR1 is LNHDA and CDR2 is SQIVND (reference sequence). V was clipped by 0 bases and J by 2 bases; unmatched bases: 4. This CDR3 reads CASSIEGGSPYEQYF. As DNA, the CDR3 is TGTGCCAGTAGTATAGAAGGGGGCAGTCCCTACGAGCAGTACTTC.

V is TRBV2 and J is TRBJ2-5; TRBD1 agrees at 7 bases. J was trimmed by 5 bases and V by 6 bases; bases with no gene match: 6. Germline-derived CDR1 and CDR2 are SNHLY and FYNNEI. The CDR3 length is 13 residues. CDR3 protein: CASSAQGVETQYF. In DNA, the CDR3 is TGTGCCAGCAGCGCTCAGGGGGTTGAGACCCAGTACTTC. Full variable domain (missing parts from reference TRBV2 and TRBJ2-5): EPEVTQTPSHQVTQMGQEVILRCVPISNHLYFYWYRQILGQKVEFLVSFYNNEISEKSEIFDDQFSVERPDGSNFTLKIRSTKLEDSAMYFCASSAQGVETQYFGPGTRLLVL.

V is TRBV5-8 and J is TRBJ2-7, with 10 bases aligning to TRBD2. The CDR3 consists of 16 residues. Germline CDR1 SGHTS, CDR2 YDEGEE. J was trimmed by 2 bases and V by 4 bases; bases with no gene match: 9. DNA for the CDR3: TGTGCCAGCAGCCTCGGACTAGCGGTAATACCCTACGAGCAGTACTTC. Translated: CASSLGLAVIPYEQYF.

The V call is TRBV7-8, the J call TRBJ2-5; the D is unclear. This CDR3 has 14 amino acids. V lost 2 bases to trimming and J lost 4 bases, with 11 bases between them. From germline, CDR1 is SGHVS and CDR2 FQNEAQ. The DNA of the CDR3 is TGTGCCAGCAGCTTACGTGGAGTCGGAGAGACCCAGTACTTC. The encoded protein is CASSLRGVGETQYF.

The V gene is TRBV18, the J gene TRBJ2-3, with 9 bases fitting TRBD2. The V gene's germline CDR1 is KGHSH and CDR2 LQKENI. Trimming removed 5 bases from V and 4 bases from J; junction bases left unmatched: 10. This CDR3 comprises 16 residues. CDR3 DNA sequence: TGTGCCAGCTCAATCCTGGCGGGGGGGCTCCCAGATACGCAGTATTTT. Encoded protein: CASSILAGGLPDTQYF.

This clone was counted once. The rearrangement joins TRBV6-5 to TRBJ1-6; D is unresolved. There are 14 residues in the CDR3. The V gene's germline CDR1 is MNHEY and CDR2 SVGAGI. V lost 0 bases, J lost 7 bases, and 7 bases lay in between. The CDR3 protein is CASSYSGDNSPLHF. The CDR3 DNA sequence: TGTGCCAGCAGTTACTCCGGTGACAATTCACCCCTCCACTTT.

The rearrangement uses TRBV6-5 and TRBJ1-1, with D perhaps TRBD1 (5 bases). The CDR3 consists of 16 residues. The germline V gene has CDR1 MNHEY and CDR2 SVGAGI. The ends were cut back, 0 bases at V and 4 bases at J, with 15 bases in the middle. The CDR3 loop reads CASSYSGAWGTTEAFF. CDR3 nucleotide sequence: TGTGCCAGCAGTTACTCGGGTGCGTGGGGGACCACTGAAGCTTTCTTT.

This chain uses TRBV7-2 with TRBJ2-1; 11 positions match TRBD2. The CDR3 is 16 amino acids. V dropped 5 bases and J dropped 6; count of bases not matched to a gene: 9. CDR1 and CDR2 (germline): SGHTA, FQGNSA. For the CDR3, the DNA is TGTGCCAGCAGCCGGAGGAGGACTAGCGGGCGCAATGAGCAGTTCTTC. It is translated as CASSRRRTSGRNEQFF.

V gene TRBV6-1 combines with J gene TRBJ1-1, with 7 positions matching TRBD1. The CDR3 contains 11 residues. CDR1 and CDR2 (germline): MNHNS, SASEGT. Germline trimming cut 10 bases from V and 3 bases from J; bases unmatched to any gene: 2. The CDR3 bases are TGTGCCATACAGGGGCACACTGAAGCTTTCTTT. It translates to CAIQGHTEAFF.

CDR3 DNA sequence: TGTGCCGGAGGTACTAGCACAGATACGCAGTATTTT. Its translation: CAGGTSTDTQYF. The V gene is TRBV30, the J gene TRBJ2-3, with D possibly TRBD2 on 5 matching bases. The V gene's germline CDR1 is GTSNPN and CDR2 SVGIG (reference sequence). V was trimmed by 8 bases and J by 0 bases, leaving 9 bases between them. CDR3 length: 12 amino acids.

The gene calls are TRBV6-5 and TRBJ1-4; D remains unclear. Deletions cut 4 bases from V and 4 bases from J, with 10 bases between. The CDR3 length is 14 residues. Germline lookup yields CDR1 MNHEY and CDR2 SVGAGI. CDR3 loop: CASSLGRINEKLFF. As DNA, the CDR3 is TGTGCCAGCAGTTTAGGGCGAATTAATGAAAAACTGTTTTTT.

The rearrangement joins TRBV19 to TRBJ2-1, with 7 positions matching TRBD1. CDR3 size: 13 residues. Germline V CDR1 and CDR2: LNHDA, SQIVND (reference sequence). Trimming cost V 6 bases and J 7 bases; bases outside gene matches: 6. As DNA, the CDR3 is TGTGCCAGTAGCGGACAGGTTTCGAATGAGCAGTTCTTC. Protein: CASSGQVSNEQFF.

DNA for the CDR3: TGTGCCAGCAGCTACGCGAGGATGGGCAGGGGAAAACTGTTTTTT. This codes for CASSYARMGRGKLFF. This rearrangement joins TRBV7-8 to TRBJ1-4, with a tentative D call TRBD1 (6 bases). Per germline, CDR1 SGHVS and CDR2 FQNEAQ. Deletions cut 4 bases from V and 10 bases from J, with 19 bases between. This CDR3 is built from 15 residues. The whole variable domain, remainder taken from reference TRBV7-8 and TRBJ1-4, is GAGVSQSPRYKVAKRGQDVALRCDPISGHVSLFWYQQALGQGPEFLTYFQNEAQLDKSGLPSDRFFAERPEGSVSTLKIQRTQQEDSAVYLCASSYARMGRGKLFFGSGTQLSVL.

This sequence joins TRBV9 and TRBJ2-6; 7 bases are shared with TRBD1. The CDR3 contains 19 residues. Per germline, CDR1 SGDLS and CDR2 YYNGEE. The ends lost 0 bases at V and 1 base at J; junction bases unmatched: 10. CDR3 DNA: TGTGCCAGCAGCGTAGAGGACAGGTTCTACGATTCTGGGGCCAACGTCCTGACTTTC. Protein: CASSVEDRFYDSGANVLTF. The variable domain in full, with the rest retrieved from reference TRBV9 and TRBJ2-6, is DSGVTQTPKHLITATGQRVTLRCSPRSGDLSVYWYQQSLDQGLQFLIQYYNGEERAKGNILERFSAQQFPDLHSELNLSSLELGDSALYFCASSVEDRFYDSGANVLTFGAGSRLTVL.

The J gene is TRBJ2-7, the V gene TRBV11-3; the D gene is possibly TRBD1 (6 bases). V was shortened by 1 base and J by 4 bases, with 11 bases between the two germline ends. There are 14 residues in the CDR3. Germline V gene lookup returns CDR1 SGHNT and CDR2 YENEEA. The CDR3: CASSLGFDRYEQYF. The DNA of the CDR3 is TGTGCCAGCAGCTTAGGTTTCGACAGGTACGAGCAGTACTTC.

The V and J genes are TRBV7-2 and TRBJ1-3; D is unresolved. Germline CDR1 is SGHTA and CDR2 is FQGNSA. CDR3 length: 14 residues. V lost 5 bases, J lost 0 bases, and 8 bases lay in between. The CDR3 DNA follows: TGTGCCAGCAGCCCAGGATCCTCTGGAAACACCATATATTTT. The encoded protein is CASSPGSSGNTIYF.

This rearrangement joins TRBV28 to TRBJ2-5; possible D gene TRBD2, 5 bases. The CDR3 has 16 amino acids. Trimming left V 5 bases short and J 0 bases short, with 16 bases between. The germline gives CDR1 MDHEN, CDR2 SYDVKM. The CDR3 DNA follows: TGTGCCAGCAGTCCGGACTCTAACCTTTACCAAGAGACCCAGTACTTC. Protein product: CASSPDSNLYQETQYF.

The chain employs TRBV28 and TRBJ1-2; 7 bases are shared with TRBD1. The germline gives CDR1 MDHEN, CDR2 SYDVKM. The CDR3 is made up of 17 amino acids. With 2 bases clipped from V and 3 bases from J, the junction kept 12 bases outside the gene matches. The CDR3 loop is CASSLMGRGPKDYGYTF. CDR3 sequence (DNA): TGTGCCAGCAGTTTAATGGGGAGGGGGCCTAAGGACTATGGCTACACCTTC.